This T cell receptor (beta chain) was documented in a study of T cell repertoires in cytomegalovirus infection. TCRdb used MiXCR to reprocess the reads, holding one entry per CDR3 protein. The sample shows 250,000 or so distinct CDR3 sequences, over 15% of them seen only once. Study observations and caveats: The cumulative frequency of public TCR beta families identified carriers of CMV plus the relevant HLA. Across the ex vivo response, the dominant clonotypes were HLA-C-restricted CMV-specific TCR beta clonotypes.

The V gene's germline CDR1 is LGHNT and CDR2 FRNRAP. The V and J ends lost 6 bases and 3 bases respectively, with 11 bases between them. CDR3 length equals 14 residues. Concerning this clonotype: Its antigen remains unidentified.

The V and J genes are TRBV12-5 and TRBJ2-2; D tentatively fits TRBD1 or TRBD2 (6 bases each). The TCR sequence derives from a human donor in good health (CMV status not recorded). Some clones in this sample may be carry-over from other donors' samples. Material for sequencing was CD8+ T cells from PBMCs. This CDR3 is CASGGGLDTGELFF. As DNA, the CDR3 is TGTGCTAGTGGAGGGGGACTGGACACCGGGGAGCTGTTTTTT.